This TCR beta chain was sequenced in a study of TIL therapy for anti-PD-1-resistant metastatic lung cancer (dated by TCRdb to the early 2020s). For the study in its entirety: Tumors were harvested before any PD-1/PD-L1 blockade; patients then received nivolumab, and those progressing received lymphodepletion, expanded TIL infusion and IL-2. Enrolled patients had a median age of around 58 years (range roughly 35-85) and a median tumor PD-L1 proportion score of less than 7.5%. The cohort was predominantly lung adenocarcinoma, with several EGFR-mutant and two ALK-rearranged tumors, and half of patients were current or former smokers. A median non-synonymous tumor mutation burden of under 1.9 mutations per megabase was determined across the cohort by whole-exome sequencing. T cell receptor beta sequencing of tumor and peripheral blood served to follow clonotypes across the tumor, the expanded TIL product, and serial blood samples. Overall results and qualifications from the work: The cohort was highly selected, including more treatment-naive, never-smoker and oncogene-addicted patients than is typical, which limits generalizability. The study protocol defined all tumor marker inferences as exploratory. Infused TIL clonotypes partially replaced the baseline peripheral repertoire then decayed over months, with no apparent association between persistence and response.

Sample time point, as interpreted from the label and publication: pre-treatment sample, taken before nivolumab and TIL therapy. A phase I trial run at two centers enrolled adults with stage 4 NSCLC between October 2017 and early 2020. The samples were drawn from an open-label, single-arm phase I trial testing tumor-infiltrating lymphocyte therapy combined with nivolumab in advanced non-small cell lung cancer. Mononuclear cells from blood collected in EDTA tubes were isolated on a Ficoll gradient and snap-frozen as pellets, and DNA was then extracted using a Qiagen mini-prep kit. Using bias-controlled multiplex PCR with the immunoSEQ v3 hsTCRB kit, the TCR beta CDR3 regions were amplified from genomic DNA. The TCR libraries were sequenced on an Illumina NextSeq 500 to roughly 2 million read pairs for survey level or 5-6 million read pairs for deep level. The study's processing was this. The immunoSEQ Analyzer software assigned V, D and J genes, filtered out non-productive sequences, and reported clonality. Repertoires were compared by productive Simpson clonality and by the Morisita overlap index of productive TRB rearrangements between infused TIL and blood. The absolute count of a clonotype in blood was estimated by multiplying the lymphocyte count by the CD3+ fraction and by the productive frequency of the clone. The clones in this table, taken by TCRdb from immuneACCESS, are in-frame only. Not every clone is retained; where verified, under half of the shortfall comes from an unresolved V gene, and the cause of the rest is unknown. The D gene and trimming were derived from the DNA, and the V and J assignments and clone size from that table. The sample data list about 46,000 clones, and 80% to 90% of these were observed just once. Less than 6% of the sample rests with the top ten.

The CDR3 sequence holds 17 residues, the cysteine and phenylalanine included. The entry retains the CDR3 DNA only, 51 bases that are in frame from base 1. The germline ends are 16 bases apart after V is trimmed by 2 bases and J by 0 bases. The CDR1 and CDR2 encoded by the germline V gene are MNHEY and SVGEGT. As concerns this clone: Its antigen is currently not known. The record has no base qualities; no much larger clone is one base away.

Sample: blood, taken at baseline. This clonotype was obtained from a person between 25 and 79 years old with non-small cell lung cancer. The chain was built from TRBV6-2 or TRBV6-3 and TRBJ1-2, with the D gene call left open. Here the CDR3 is given as CASSYGGSPDSNYGYTF. The sequence in DNA is TGTGCCAGCAGTTACGGCGGCAGCCCAGACTCTAACTATGGCTACACCTTC.